This T cell receptor (beta chain) derives from a study of blood T cell repertoires in COVID-19. Turning to the study itself: In each case, the material was cDNA or gDNA derived from T cells, B-cell-depleted T cells, or PBMCs.

V dropped 4 bases and J dropped 1; count of bases not matched to a gene: 7. From germline, CDR1 is SGHRS and CDR2 YFSETQ. The CDR3 spans 15 residues. The authors' processing: It was from reference gene primer amplification that nucleated cell counts were estimated. TCRdb keeps only in-frame clones here, not all; method: immunoSEQ multiplex PCR. V, J and clone size were drawn from that table, and D and trimming were deduced from the DNA. The top ten hold about 7% of the sample, which has 150,000 or so clones, 86% seen once. This receptor was taken from a man over 45 with active or convalescent COVID-19. Specimen: peripheral blood. This sequence joins TRBV5-1 and TRBJ1-1; 7 bases are a match to TRBD1. CDR3 nucleotides: TGCGCCAGCAGCACAGGGACAGCAAGGAACACTGAAGCTTTCTTT. Its translation is CASSTGTARNTEAFF.